This T cell receptor (beta chain) comes out of a study of blood T cell repertoires in COVID-19. Study details: From T cells, B-cell-depleted T cells, or PBMCs came the material, which was cDNA or gDNA.

Trimming at V came to 1 base and at J to 4 bases, leaving 7 bases not matched to a gene. The CDR3 contains 16 residues. Germline values: CDR1 MNHNS, CDR2 SASEGT. Original analysis: Amplification of reference gene primers provided the estimated nucleated cell counts. Assay used: immunoSEQ multiplex PCR; TCRdb lists only in-frame clones, some missing. The V and J calls and clone size were taken over from that table, and D and trimming were inferred from the DNA. The sample has fewer than 250,000 clones, just under 85% seen once. The TCR sequence derives from a woman aged 60-75 years with active or convalescent COVID-19. Source material: peripheral blood. The V and J genes are TRBV6-1 and TRBJ2-1; TRBD1 agrees at 7 bases. Here the CDR3 reads CASSEEPGQIYNEQFF. For the CDR3, the DNA is TGTGCCAGCAGTGAAGAACCGGGACAGATATACAATGAGCAGTTCTTC.